These 13 T cell receptor beta chains came from one sample sequenced in a study of identical twins. MiXCR was run by TCRdb on the 5' RACE reads, yielding one entry per CDR3 protein. The sample shows 450,000 or so distinct CDR3 sequences, around 14% of them seen only once. This sample was shared with a second study, whose subject was yellow fever vaccine responses in identical twins.

The sample taken for sequencing was CD4+ T cells sorted from blood. The origin of the receptors is a young woman in good health.

The chain combines TRBV12-3 or TRBV12-4 with TRBJ2-2; D is perhaps TRBD1 or TRBD2 (5 bases each). Trimming pared 8 bases from V and 1 base from J, leaving 14 bases between. The CDR3 is made up of 15 amino acids. The CDR3 is CASLPRGLNTGELFF. CDR3 DNA sequence: TGTGCCAGCTTGCCGAGGGGCCTGAACACCGGGGAGCTGTTTTTT.

This chain joins TRBV7-6 and TRBJ2-3, with D maybe TRBD1 (7 bases). Germline V gives CDR1 SGHVS, CDR2 FNYEAQ. V lost 5 bases and J 2 bases, leaving 20 bases between the germline ends. CDR3 size: 17 residues. As DNA, the CDR3 is TGTGCCAGCAGCCCCCTCGCAGGAGGGGGCCCCACAGATACGCAGTATTTT. Translated: CASSPLAGGGPTDTQYF.

This clonotype was picked up many times. The V and J genes are TRBV9 and TRBJ2-1; TRBD2 aligns across 7 bases. Trimming cost V 2 bases and J 0 bases; bases outside gene matches: 11. The germline CDR1 and CDR2 sequences are SGDLS and YYNGEE. CDR3 size: 18 residues. This CDR3 reads CASSVGGRGGSSYNEQFF. CDR3 bases: TGTGCCAGCAGCGTTGGGGGGAGGGGCGGTAGCTCCTACAATGAGCAGTTCTTC.

J is TRBJ2-7 and V is TRBV20-1; possibly TRBD2 for D (6 bases). Trimming pared 0 bases from V and 0 bases from J, leaving 15 bases between. The CDR3 has 16 residues. The germline V gene has CDR1 DFQATT and CDR2 SNEGSKA (reference sequence). This CDR3 reads CSARDPKRVSSYEQYF. CDR3 sequence (DNA): TGCAGTGCTAGAGATCCCAAGCGGGTTAGCTCCTACGAGCAGTACTTC.

The chain employs TRBV7-9 and TRBJ1-4; D is ambiguous. Germline loops: CDR1 SEHNR, CDR2 FQNEAQ (reference sequence). The V end lost 5 bases, the J end lost 8 bases, and 15 bases lay between the germline ends. The CDR3 extends over 14 amino acids. The CDR3 nucleotides are TGTGCCAGCAGCCGTCTGTCGTTGGAGGAAAAACTGTTTTTT. Encoded protein: CASSRLSLEEKLFF.

The chain links TRBV5-1 to TRBJ2-3; the match to TRBD1 covers 7 bases. Germline CDR1 SGHRS, CDR2 YFSETQ. The CDR3 totals 14 residues. J was trimmed by 2 bases and V by 4 bases; bases with no gene match: 4. CDR3 DNA: TGCGCCAGCAGCCCGGGACAGCACACAGATACGCAGTATTTT. Translation gives CASSPGQHTDTQYF.

V gene TRBV11-3 combines with J gene TRBJ2-2; tentatively, D is TRBD1 (6 bases). The germline V and J ends were trimmed by 5 bases and 10 bases, with 14 bases remaining between them. Per the germline V gene, CDR1 is SGHNT and CDR2 is YENEEA. This CDR3 contains 13 residues. In DNA, the CDR3 is TGTGCCAGCAGCACGAAGGACAGCTCGGAGCTGTTTTTT. Protein: CASSTKDSSELFF. Complete variable domain (other parts from reference TRBV11-3 and TRBJ2-2): EAGVVQSPRYKIIEKKQPVAFWCNPISGHNTLYWYLQNLGQGPELLIRYENEEAVDDSQLPKDRFSAERLKGVDSTLKIQPAELGDSAVYLCASSTKDSSELFFGEGSRLTVL.

This clonotype occurred a few times. J is TRBJ2-2 and V is TRBV24-1; the D is unclear. Germline loops: CDR1 KGHDR, CDR2 SFDVKD. This CDR3 is built from 13 residues. The ends were cut back, 9 bases at V and 4 bases at J, with 11 bases in the middle. CDR3 in DNA: TGTGCCACCGCAAGTGGGGTCACCGGGGAGCTGTTTTTT. Translation gives CATASGVTGELFF.

This chain joins TRBV7-3 and TRBJ2-1; TRBD1 is a possible D gene (7 bases). Per the germline V gene, CDR1 is SGHTA and CDR2 is FQGTGA. The CDR3 consists of 13 residues. V was trimmed by 8 bases and J by 7 bases, leaving 15 bases between them. In DNA form, the CDR3 reads TGTGCCAGCGGGGGGACAGTGGGGAATGAGCAGTTCTTC. This gives the protein CASGGTVGNEQFF. Supplemented by reference TRBV7-3 and TRBJ2-1, the full variable domain reads GAGVSQTPSNKVTEKGKYVELRCDPISGHTALYWYRQSLGQGPEFLIYFQGTGAADDSGLPNDRFFAVRPEGSVSTLKIQRTERGDSAVYLCASGGTVGNEQFFGPGTRLTVL.

The V and J genes are TRBV7-2 and TRBJ2-4; tentatively, D is TRBD1 (5 bases). V was pared by 1 base and J by 7 bases, with 20 bases between. In germline, CDR1 is SGHTA, CDR2 FQGNSA. This CDR3 is 17 amino acids long. The CDR3 loop is CASSLVSGSVVGNIQYF. CDR3 bases: TGTGCCAGCAGCTTAGTGTCAGGGTCGGTCGTGGGGAACATTCAGTACTTC.

This chain joins TRBV3-1 and TRBJ2-5, with 11 bases that match TRBD2. With 3 bases clipped from V and 5 bases from J, the junction kept 8 bases outside the gene matches. This CDR3 spans 16 amino acids. CDR1 is LGHDT, CDR2 YNNKEL, per germline (reference sequence). CDR3 amino acids: CASSQELAGVRETQYF. In DNA, the CDR3 is TGTGCCAGCAGCCAGGAACTAGCGGGAGTACGGGAGACCCAGTACTTC.

This clonotype was observed a few times. The CDR3 DNA reads TGCGCCAGCAGTCGACTGAGCCCGACCGGGGAGCTGTTTTTT. Encoded protein: CASSRLSPTGELFF. The rearrangement uses TRBV5-1 and TRBJ2-2; D not resolved. Trimming shortened V by 5 bases and J by 5 bases, and 13 bases separated the two germline ends. The CDR3 is 14 amino acids. Germline CDR1 is SGHRS and CDR2 is YFSETQ. The entire variable domain, with the rest obtained from reference TRBV5-1 and TRBJ2-2, is as follows: KAGVTQTPRYLIKTRGQQVTLSCSPISGHRSVSWYQQTPGQGLQFLFEYFSETQRNKGNFPGRFSGRQFSNSRSEMNVSTLELGDSALYLCASSRLSPTGELFFGEGSRLTVL.

The rearrangement uses TRBV15 and TRBJ2-1, with D perhaps TRBD1 (6 bases). V lost 0 bases and J 5 bases, leaving 11 bases between the germline ends. Germline assignment: CDR1 LNHNV and CDR2 YYDKDF (reference sequence). This CDR3 spans 15 amino acids. CDR3 residues: CATSREKGVNNEQFF. As DNA, the CDR3 is TGTGCCACCAGCAGAGAAAAGGGGGTTAACAATGAGCAGTTCTTC.